This TCR beta chain was documented in a study of T cell repertoires in cytomegalovirus infection. Losses at the gene ends were 8 bases for V and 0 bases for J; bases not matched to a gene: 13. CDR3 size: 18 residues. Many counts were recorded for this clonotype. The target antigen is unknown. TCRdb processed the reads anew with MiXCR; each CDR3 protein has one entry. The data contain some 900,000 distinct CDR3 sequences, about 31% of them singletons. The rearrangement uses TRBV12-3 or TRBV12-4 and TRBJ2-6; 7 bases align to TRBD1. The sequence was obtained from a human donor in good health (CMV status not recorded). Some clones in this sample may be carry-over from other donors' samples. The specimen comprised cultured CD8+ T cells from PBMCs, sampled from culture after CMV antigen stimulation. The CDR3 region is CASSDRDRTYSGANVLTF. In DNA, the CDR3 is TGTGCCAGCTCCGACCGGGACAGAACCTACTCTGGGGCCAACGTCCTGACTTTC.